Listed here is a single T cell receptor beta chain. Data came from immunoSEQ multiplex PCR; TCRdb stores just in-frame clones and leaves some out. The table shows a few hundred thousand clones, with more than 85% occurring only once. The record originates from a study of blood T cell repertoires in COVID-19. Sequenced: peripheral blood. This TCR came from a woman between 65 and 79 years old with active or convalescent COVID-19.

CDR3 coding DNA: TGTGCCACCAGTGAGTCAGGCGTTGTGGTCCAGTATTTT. This translates into CATSESGVVVQYF. The chain couples TRBV24-1 to TRBJ2-3; D ambiguous. The CDR3 is 13 residues long. Germline V gene data show CDR1 as KGHDR and CDR2 as SFDVKD. The ends were cut back, 4 bases at V and 12 bases at J, with 16 bases in the middle.